The clone carrying this T cell receptor (beta chain) was picked up one time. Its antigen is not identified. These data come from a study of shared clonotypes between healthy human individuals. Naive CD8 cells, CD45RO-negative and positively selected for CCR7, excluded terminally differentiated effector memory CD45RA+ cells. Every subset's genomic DNA went evenly onto several immunoSEQ plates. Using around 200 ng DNA, around 30,000 T cell genomes, the sorted-subset replicate PCRs were run. The table came from immunoSEQ multiplex PCR; TCRdb's copy has only in-frame clones and leaves some out. The sample yields 2 million to 2.5 million clones, roughly 95% seen once. Findings of the study overall: Naive CD4 clonotypes overlapped across a few donors at roughly 5.1%.

The CDR3 has 14 amino acids. Germline V gene data show CDR1 as SGHAT and CDR2 as FQDESV (reference sequence). Trimming cost V 0 bases and J 4 bases, with 9 bases left between them. Sequenced input: naive CD8+ T cells sorted from blood. This receptor was obtained from a man younger than 30 in good health. The chain is built from TRBV11-1 and TRBJ1-2; weak D call: TRBD1 (5 bases). The CDR3 sequence: CASSLAGGIYGYTF. CDR3 DNA: TGTGCCAGCAGCTTAGCTGGGGGGATCTATGGCTACACCTTC.